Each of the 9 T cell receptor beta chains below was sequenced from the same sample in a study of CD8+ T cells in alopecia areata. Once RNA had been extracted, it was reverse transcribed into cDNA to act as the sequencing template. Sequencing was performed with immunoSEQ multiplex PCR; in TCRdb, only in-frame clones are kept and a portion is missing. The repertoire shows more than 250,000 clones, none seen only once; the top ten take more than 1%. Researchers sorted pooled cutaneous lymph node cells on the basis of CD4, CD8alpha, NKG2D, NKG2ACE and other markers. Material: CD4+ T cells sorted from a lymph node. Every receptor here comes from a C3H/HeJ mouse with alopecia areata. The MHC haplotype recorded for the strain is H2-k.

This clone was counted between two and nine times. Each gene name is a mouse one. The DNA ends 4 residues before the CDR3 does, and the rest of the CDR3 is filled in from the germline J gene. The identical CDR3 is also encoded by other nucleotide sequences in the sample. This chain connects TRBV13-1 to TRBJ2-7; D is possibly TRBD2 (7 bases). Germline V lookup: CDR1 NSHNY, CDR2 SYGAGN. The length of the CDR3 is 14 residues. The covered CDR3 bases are TGTGCCAGCAGTGATGCGGGGGGCGCGTAT. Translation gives CASSDAGGAY. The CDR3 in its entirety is CASSDAGGAYEQYF.

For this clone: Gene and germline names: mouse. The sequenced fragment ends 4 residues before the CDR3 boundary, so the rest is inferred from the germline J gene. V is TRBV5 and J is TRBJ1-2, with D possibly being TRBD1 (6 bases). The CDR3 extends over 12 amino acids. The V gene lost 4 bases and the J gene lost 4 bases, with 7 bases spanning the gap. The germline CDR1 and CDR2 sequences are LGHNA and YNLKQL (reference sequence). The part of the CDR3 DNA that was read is TGTGCCAGCAGCCCAGGGGCCTCC. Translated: CASSPGAS. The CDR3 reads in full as CASSPGASDYTF.

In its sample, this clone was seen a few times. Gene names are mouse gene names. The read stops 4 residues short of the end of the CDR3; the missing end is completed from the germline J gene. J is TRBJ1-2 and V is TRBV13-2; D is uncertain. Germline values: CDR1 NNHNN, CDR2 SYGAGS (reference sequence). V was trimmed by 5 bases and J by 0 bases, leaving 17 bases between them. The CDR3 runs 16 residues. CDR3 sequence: CASGTAPPGANSDYTF. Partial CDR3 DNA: TGTGCCAGCGGGACGGCCCCCCCAGGAGCAAACTCC.

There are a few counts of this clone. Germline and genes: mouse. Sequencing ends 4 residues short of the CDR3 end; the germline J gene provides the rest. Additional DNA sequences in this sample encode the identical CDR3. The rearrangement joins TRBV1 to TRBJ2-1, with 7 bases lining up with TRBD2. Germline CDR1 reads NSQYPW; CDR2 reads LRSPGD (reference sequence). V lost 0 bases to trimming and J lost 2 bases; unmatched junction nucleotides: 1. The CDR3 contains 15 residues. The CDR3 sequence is CTCSAELGDYAEQFF. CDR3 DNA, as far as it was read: TGCACCTGCAGTGCAGAGCTGGGGGACTATGCT.

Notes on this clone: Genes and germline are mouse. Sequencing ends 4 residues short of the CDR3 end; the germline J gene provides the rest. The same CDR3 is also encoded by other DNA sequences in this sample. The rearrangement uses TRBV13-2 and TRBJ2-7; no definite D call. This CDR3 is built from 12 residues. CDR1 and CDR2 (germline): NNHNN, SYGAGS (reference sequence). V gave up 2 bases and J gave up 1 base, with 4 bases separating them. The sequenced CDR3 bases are TGTGCCAGCGGTGACACTTCCTAT. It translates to CASGDTSY. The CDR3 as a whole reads CASGDTSYEQYF.

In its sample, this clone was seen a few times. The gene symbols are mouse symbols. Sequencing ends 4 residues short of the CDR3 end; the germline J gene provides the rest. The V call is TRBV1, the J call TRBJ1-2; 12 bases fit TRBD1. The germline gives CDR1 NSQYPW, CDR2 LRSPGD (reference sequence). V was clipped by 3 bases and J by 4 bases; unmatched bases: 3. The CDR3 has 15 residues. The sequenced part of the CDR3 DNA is TGCACCTGCAGTGCGGGGACAGGGGGCTTCTCC. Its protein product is CTCSAGTGGFS. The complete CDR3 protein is CTCSAGTGGFSDYTF. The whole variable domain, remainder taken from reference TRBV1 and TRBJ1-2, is VTLLEQNPRWRLVPRGQAVNLRCILKNSQYPWMSWYQQDLQKQLQWLFTLRSPGDKEVKSLPGADYLATRVTDTELRLQVANMSQGRTLYCTCSAGTGGFSDYTFGSGTRLLVI.

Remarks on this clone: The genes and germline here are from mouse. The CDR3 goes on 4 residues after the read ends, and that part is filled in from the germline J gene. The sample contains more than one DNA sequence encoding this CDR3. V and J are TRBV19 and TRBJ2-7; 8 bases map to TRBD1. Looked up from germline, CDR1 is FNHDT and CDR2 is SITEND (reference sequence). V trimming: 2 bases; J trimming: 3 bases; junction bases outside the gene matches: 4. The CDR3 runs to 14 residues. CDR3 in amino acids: CASSIRDRNYEQYF. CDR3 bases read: TGTGCCAGCAGTATTCGGGACAGGAACTAT.

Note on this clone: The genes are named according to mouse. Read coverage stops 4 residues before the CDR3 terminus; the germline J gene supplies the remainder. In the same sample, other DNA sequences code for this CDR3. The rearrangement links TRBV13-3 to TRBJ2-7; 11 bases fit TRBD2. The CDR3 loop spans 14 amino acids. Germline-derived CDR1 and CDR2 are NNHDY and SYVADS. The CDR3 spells CASSERDWGYEQYF. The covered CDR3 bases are TGTGCCAGCAGTGAGCGGGACTGGGGGTAT.

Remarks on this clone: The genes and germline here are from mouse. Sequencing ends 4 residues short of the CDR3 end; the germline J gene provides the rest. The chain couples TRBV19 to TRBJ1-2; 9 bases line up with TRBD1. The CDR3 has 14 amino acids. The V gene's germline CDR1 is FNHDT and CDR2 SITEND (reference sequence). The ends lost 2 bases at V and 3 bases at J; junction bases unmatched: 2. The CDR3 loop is CASSIRDRDSDYTF. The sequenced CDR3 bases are TGTGCCAGCAGTATCCGGGACAGGGACTCC.